Below are 3 T cell receptor beta chains sequenced from a single sample in a study of blood T cell repertoires in COVID-19. Measured with immunoSEQ multiplex PCR; TCRdb has only the in-frame clones, and not every one. The sample carries some 390,000 clones, nearly 90% recorded once. Sequencing was carried out using PBMCs or T cells enriched from blood (not recorded which). Receptors originate from a woman in her 30s who had recovered from COVID-19.

The CDR3 DNA is TGCGCCAGCAGCGATCGGACGGGACTATCCTACGAGCAGTACTTC. Its translation is CASSDRTGLSYEQYF. The J gene is TRBJ2-7, the V gene TRBV5-1, with TRBD2 matching 7 bases. The CDR3 is made up of 15 amino acids. Trimming at V came to 4 bases and at J to 1 base, leaving 8 bases not matched to a gene. The germline V gene has CDR1 SGHRS and CDR2 YFSETQ.

This chain connects TRBV18 to TRBJ1-1; tentatively, D is TRBD1 (6 bases). V was cut by 4 bases and J by 2 bases, with 8 bases left in between. Germline V CDR1 and CDR2: KGHSH, LQKENI. The CDR3 spans 13 residues. The DNA of the CDR3 is TGTGCCAGCTCACAGGGGGACAACACTGAAGCTTTCTTT. Protein product: CASSQGDNTEAFF. The full variable domain, rest sourced from reference TRBV18 and TRBJ1-1, is NAGVMQNPRHLVRRRGQEARLRCSPMKGHSHVYWYRQLPEEGLKFMVYLQKENIIDESGMPKERFSAEFPKEGPSILRIQQVVRGDSAAYFCASSQGDNTEAFFGQGTRLTVV.

The CDR3 DNA follows: TGTGCCAGCAGCGTACAGGGGGCTCGATACACCATATATTTT. Translation gives CASSVQGARYTIYF. The chain is built from TRBV7-2 and TRBJ1-3, with 9 bases lining up with TRBD1. J gave up 8 bases and V 5 bases, and 7 bases lay outside the gene matches. This CDR3 comprises 14 residues. CDR1 is SGHTA and CDR2 is FQGNSA in the germline V gene. Full variable domain (outside the CDR3, taken from reference TRBV7-2 and TRBJ1-3): GAGVSQSPSNKVTEKGKDVELRCDPISGHTALYWYRQSLGQGLEFLIYFQGNSAPDKSGLPSDRFSAERTGGSVSTLTIQRTQQEDSAVYLCASSVQGARYTIYFGEGSWLTVV.